Sequencing of this T cell receptor (beta chain) was carried out in a study of T cell responses to AZD1222 COVID-19 vaccine. Only in-frame clones appear in the TCRdb table, and some are missing; sequencing was by immunoSEQ multiplex PCR. The sample lists some 120,000 clones, about 86% seen once, with about 9% in the top ten. This CDR3 comprises 12 residues. The V end was cut by 5 bases, the J end by 7 bases, with 11 bases between. Germline CDR1 and CDR2: MNHEY and SVGAGI. The sequencing used peripheral blood, collected on day 0 of AZD1222 vaccination. V usage is TRBV6-5 and J usage is TRBJ2-5, with D unclear. The clonotype comes from an adult in good health. Written as DNA, the CDR3 is TGTGCCAGCAGTCCTAGTTCTGCGACCCAGTACTTC. Translating gives CASSPSSATQYF.